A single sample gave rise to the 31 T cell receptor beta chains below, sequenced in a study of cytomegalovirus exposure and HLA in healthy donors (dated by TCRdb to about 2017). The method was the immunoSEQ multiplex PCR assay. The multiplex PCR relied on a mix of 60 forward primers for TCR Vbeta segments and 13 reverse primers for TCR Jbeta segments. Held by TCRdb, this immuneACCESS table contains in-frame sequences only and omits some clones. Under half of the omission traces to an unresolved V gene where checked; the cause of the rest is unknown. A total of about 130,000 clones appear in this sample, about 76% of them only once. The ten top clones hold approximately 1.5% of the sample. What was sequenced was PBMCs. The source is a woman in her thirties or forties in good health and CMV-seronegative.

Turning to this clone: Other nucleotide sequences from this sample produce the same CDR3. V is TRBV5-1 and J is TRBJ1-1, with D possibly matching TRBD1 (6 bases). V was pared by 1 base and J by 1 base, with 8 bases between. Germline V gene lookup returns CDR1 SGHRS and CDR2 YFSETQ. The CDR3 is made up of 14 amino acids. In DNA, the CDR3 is TGCGCCAGCAGCTTGACGACAGGGAACACTGAAGCTTTCTTT. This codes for CASSLTTGNTEAFF.

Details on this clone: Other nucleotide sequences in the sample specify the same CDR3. The CDR3 DNA follows: TGTGCCAGCAGGGGGACAGGGGCTGAAGGTTCACCCCTCCACTTT. Translated, it gives CASRGTGAEGSPLHF. This chain connects TRBV2 to TRBJ1-6, with TRBD1 matching over 10 bases. This CDR3 has 15 amino acids. Germline loops: CDR1 SNHLY, CDR2 FYNNEI. J lost 9 bases, V lost 6 bases, and 8 bases had no gene match. Complete variable domain (other parts from reference TRBV2 and TRBJ1-6): EPEVTQTPSHQVTQMGQEVILRCVPISNHLYFYWYRQILGQKVEFLVSFYNNEISEKSEIFDDQFSVERPDGSNFTLKIRSTKLEDSAMYFCASRGTGAEGSPLHFGNGTRLTVT.

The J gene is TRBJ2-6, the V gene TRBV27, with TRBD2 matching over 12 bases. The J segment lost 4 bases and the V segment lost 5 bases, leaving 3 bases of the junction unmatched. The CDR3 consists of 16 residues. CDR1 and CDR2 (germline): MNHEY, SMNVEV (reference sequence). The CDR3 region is CASSRTSGAGANVLTF. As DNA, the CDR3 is TGTGCCAGCAGTCGGACTAGCGGGGCGGGGGCCAACGTCCTGACTTTC.

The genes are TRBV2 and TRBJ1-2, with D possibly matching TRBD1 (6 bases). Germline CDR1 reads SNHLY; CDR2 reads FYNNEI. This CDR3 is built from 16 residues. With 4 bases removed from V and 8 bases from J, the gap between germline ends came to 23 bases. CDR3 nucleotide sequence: TGTGCCAGCAGTGGGCAACCCACCCGGGGGGCAATAGGCTACACCTTC. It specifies CASSGQPTRGAIGYTF.

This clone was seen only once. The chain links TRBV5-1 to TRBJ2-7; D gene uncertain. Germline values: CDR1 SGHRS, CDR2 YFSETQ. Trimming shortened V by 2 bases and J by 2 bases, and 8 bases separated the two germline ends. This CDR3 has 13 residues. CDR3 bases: TGCGCCAGCAGCTTCGAACAGACCTACGAGCAGTACTTC. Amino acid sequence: CASSFEQTYEQYF.

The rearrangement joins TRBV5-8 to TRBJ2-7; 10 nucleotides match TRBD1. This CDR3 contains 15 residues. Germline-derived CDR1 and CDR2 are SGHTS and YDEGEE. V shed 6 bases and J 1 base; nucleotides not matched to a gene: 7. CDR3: CASNRRDRGSYEQYF. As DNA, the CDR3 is TGTGCCAGCAATCGGCGGGACAGGGGTTCCTACGAGCAGTACTTC.

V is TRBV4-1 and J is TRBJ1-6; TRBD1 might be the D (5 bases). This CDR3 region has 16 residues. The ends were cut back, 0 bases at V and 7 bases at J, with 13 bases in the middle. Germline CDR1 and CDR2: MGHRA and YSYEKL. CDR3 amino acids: CASSQDERGLNSPLHF. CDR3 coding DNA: TGCGCCAGCAGCCAAGATGAACGGGGGTTGAATTCACCCCTCCACTTT.

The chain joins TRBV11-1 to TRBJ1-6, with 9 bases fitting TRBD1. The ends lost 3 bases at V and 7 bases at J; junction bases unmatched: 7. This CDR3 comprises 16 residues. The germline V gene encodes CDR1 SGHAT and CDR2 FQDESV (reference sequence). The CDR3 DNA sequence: TGTGCCAGCAGCTTGAAAACCGGACAGGGGAATTCACCCCTCCACTTT. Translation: CASSLKTGQGNSPLHF.

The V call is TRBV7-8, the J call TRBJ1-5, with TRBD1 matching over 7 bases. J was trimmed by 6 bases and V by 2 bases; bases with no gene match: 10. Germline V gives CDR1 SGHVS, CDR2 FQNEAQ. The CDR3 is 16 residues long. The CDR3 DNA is TGTGCCAGCAGCTTAAATGAGGGGGCGTCGGTTCAGCCCCAGCATTTT. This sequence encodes CASSLNEGASVQPQHF.

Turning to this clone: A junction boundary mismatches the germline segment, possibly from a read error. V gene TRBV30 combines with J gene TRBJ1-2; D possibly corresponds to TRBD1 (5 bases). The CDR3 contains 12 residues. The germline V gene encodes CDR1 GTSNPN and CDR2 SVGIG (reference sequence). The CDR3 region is CAWSVNRRGYPF. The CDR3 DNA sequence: TGTGCCTGGAGTGTTAACCGGCGGGGCTACCCCTTC.

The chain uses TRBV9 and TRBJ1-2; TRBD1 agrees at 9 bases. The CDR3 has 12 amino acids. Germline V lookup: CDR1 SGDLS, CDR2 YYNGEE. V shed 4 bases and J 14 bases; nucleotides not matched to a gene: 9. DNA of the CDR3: TGTGCCAGCAGCTCGGGACAGGGATTTGTTACCTTC. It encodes CASSSGQGFVTF.

CDR3 sequence (DNA): TGTGCCAGTAGTCCCTCAGGGACTAGAGCCAAAAACATTCAGTACTTC. Its translation is CASSPSGTRAKNIQYF. V and J are TRBV19 and TRBJ2-4; TRBD2 matches 8 bases. This CDR3 comprises 16 residues. The ends lost 5 bases at V and 0 bases at J; junction bases unmatched: 6. Per germline, CDR1 LNHDA and CDR2 SQIVND (reference sequence).

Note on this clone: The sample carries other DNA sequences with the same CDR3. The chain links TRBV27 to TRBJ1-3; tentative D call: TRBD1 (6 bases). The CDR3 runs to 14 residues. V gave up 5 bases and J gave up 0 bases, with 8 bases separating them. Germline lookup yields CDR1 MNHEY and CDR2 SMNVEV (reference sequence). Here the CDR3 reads CASSRDTSGNTIYF. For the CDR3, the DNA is TGTGCCAGCAGTCGGGACACCTCTGGAAACACCATATATTTT.

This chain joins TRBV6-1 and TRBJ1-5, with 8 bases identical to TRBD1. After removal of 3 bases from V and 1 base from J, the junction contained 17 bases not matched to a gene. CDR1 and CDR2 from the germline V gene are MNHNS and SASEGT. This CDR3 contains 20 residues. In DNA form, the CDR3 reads TGTGCCAGCAGTGAGCTACATCGGACAGGGCCAGGGGAGAGCAATCAGCCCCAGCATTTT. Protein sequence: CASSELHRTGPGESNQPQHF.

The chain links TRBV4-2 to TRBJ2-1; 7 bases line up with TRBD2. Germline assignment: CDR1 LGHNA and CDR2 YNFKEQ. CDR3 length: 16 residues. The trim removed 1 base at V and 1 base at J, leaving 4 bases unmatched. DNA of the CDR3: TGTGCCAGCAGCCAAGCCGGCGGGGGATCCTACAATGAGCAGTTCTTC. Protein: CASSQAGGGSYNEQFF.

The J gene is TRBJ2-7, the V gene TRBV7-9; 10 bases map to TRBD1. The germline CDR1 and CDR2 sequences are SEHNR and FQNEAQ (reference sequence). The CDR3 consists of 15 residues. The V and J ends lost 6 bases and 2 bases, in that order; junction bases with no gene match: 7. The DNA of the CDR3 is TGTGCCAGCAGTCCGGACAGGGGGGTAGCCTACGAGCAGTACTTC. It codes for CASSPDRGVAYEQYF. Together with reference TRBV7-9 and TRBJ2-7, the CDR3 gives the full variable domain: DTGVSQNPRHKITKRGQNVTFRCDPISEHNRLYWYRQTLGQGPEFLTYFQNEAQLEKSRLLSDRFSAERPKGSFSTLEIQRTEQGDSAMYLCASSPDRGVAYEQYFGPGTRLTVT.

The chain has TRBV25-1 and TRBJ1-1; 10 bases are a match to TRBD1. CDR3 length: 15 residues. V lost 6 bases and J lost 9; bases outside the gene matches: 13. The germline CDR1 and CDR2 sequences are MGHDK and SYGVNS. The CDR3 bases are TGTGCCAGCAGCCTTGGGACAGGGGCAAACCTCAAAGCTTTCTTT. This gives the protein CASSLGTGANLKAFF.

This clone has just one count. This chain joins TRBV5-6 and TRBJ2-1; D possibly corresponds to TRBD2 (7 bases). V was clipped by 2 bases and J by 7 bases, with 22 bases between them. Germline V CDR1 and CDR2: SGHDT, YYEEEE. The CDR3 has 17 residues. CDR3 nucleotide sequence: TGTGCCAGCAGCTTCGGAGGTGGGGGGGCCTTTGGGAATGAGCAGTTCTTC. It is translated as CASSFGGGGAFGNEQFF.

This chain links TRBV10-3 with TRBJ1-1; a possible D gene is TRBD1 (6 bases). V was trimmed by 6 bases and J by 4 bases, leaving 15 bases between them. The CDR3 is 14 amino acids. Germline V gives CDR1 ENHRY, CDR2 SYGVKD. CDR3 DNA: TGTGCCATCAGACGAGAACAGGGCAGCACTGAAGCTTTCTTT. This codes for CAIRREQGSTEAFF.

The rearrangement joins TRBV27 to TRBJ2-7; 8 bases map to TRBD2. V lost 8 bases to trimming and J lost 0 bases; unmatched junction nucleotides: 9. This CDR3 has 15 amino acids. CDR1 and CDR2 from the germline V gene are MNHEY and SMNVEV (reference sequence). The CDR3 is CASSGGQGYSYEQYF. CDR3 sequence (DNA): TGTGCCAGCTCGGGGGGGCAGGGTTACTCCTACGAGCAGTACTTC.

The CDR3 DNA reads TGTGCCAGCAGCTTCGCGGGACCCCGTGGAGATACGCAGTATTTT. Residues: CASSFAGPRGDTQYF. The gene calls are TRBV7-2 and TRBJ2-3, with D perhaps matching TRBD2 (6 bases). CDR1 SGHTA and CDR2 FQGNSA come from the germline V gene. V dropped 3 bases and J dropped 5 bases, with 15 bases sitting between them. The CDR3 covers 15 residues.

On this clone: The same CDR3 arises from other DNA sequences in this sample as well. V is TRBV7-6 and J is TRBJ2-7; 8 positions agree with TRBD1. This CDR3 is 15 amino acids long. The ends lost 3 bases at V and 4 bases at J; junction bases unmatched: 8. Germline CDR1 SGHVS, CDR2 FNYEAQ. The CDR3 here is CASSLGGQGFYEQYF. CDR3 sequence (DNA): TGTGCCAGCAGCTTGGGTGGACAGGGTTTTTACGAGCAGTACTTC.

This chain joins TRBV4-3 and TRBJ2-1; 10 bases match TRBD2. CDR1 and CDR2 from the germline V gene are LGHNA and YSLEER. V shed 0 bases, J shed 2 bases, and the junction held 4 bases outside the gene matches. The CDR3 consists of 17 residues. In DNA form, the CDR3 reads TGCGCCAGCAGCCAAGATGGGAGCGGGGGGGCCTACAATGAGCAGTTCTTC. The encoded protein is CASSQDGSGGAYNEQFF.

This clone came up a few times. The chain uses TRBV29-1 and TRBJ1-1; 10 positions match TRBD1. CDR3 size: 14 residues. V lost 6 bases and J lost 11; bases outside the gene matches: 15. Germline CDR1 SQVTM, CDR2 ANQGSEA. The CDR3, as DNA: TGCAGCGTGGGGCGTCGGGACAGGGGTACAGGGGCTTTCTTT. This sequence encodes CSVGRRDRGTGAFF.

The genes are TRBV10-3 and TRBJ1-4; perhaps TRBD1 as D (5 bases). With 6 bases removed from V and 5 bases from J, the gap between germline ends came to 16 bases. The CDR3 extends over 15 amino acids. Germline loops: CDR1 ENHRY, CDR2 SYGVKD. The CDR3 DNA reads TGTGCCATCAGGGGTGGTCAGACAGAGAATGAAAAACTGTTTTTT. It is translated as CAIRGGQTENEKLFF.

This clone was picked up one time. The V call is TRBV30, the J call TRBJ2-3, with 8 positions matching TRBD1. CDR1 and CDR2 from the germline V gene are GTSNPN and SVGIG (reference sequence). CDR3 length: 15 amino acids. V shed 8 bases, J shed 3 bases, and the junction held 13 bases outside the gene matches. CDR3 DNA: TGTGCCCATAGCCGCCGACAGGGGCAGACAGATACGCAGTATTTT. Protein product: CAHSRRQGQTDTQYF. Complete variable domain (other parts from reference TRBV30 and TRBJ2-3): SQTIHQWPATLVQPVGSPLSLECTVEGTSNPNLYWYRQAAGRGLQLLFYSVGIGQISSEVPQNLSASRPQDRQFILSSKKLLLSDSGFYLCAHSRRQGQTDTQYFGPGTRLTVL.

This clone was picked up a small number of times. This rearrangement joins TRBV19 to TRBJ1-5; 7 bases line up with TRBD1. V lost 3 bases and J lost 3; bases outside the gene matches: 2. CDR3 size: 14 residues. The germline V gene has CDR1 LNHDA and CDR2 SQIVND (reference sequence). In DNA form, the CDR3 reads TGTGCCAGTAGTATCGGACAGGTCAATCAGCCCCAGCATTTT. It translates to CASSIGQVNQPQHF. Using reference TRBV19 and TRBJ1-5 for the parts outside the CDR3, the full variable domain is DGGITQSPKYLFRKEGQNVTLSCEQNLNHDAMYWYRQDPGQGLRLIYYSQIVNDFQKGDIAEGYSVSREKKESFPLTVTSAQKNPTAFYLCASSIGQVNQPQHFGDGTRLSIL.

In nucleotides, the CDR3 is TGTGCCAGCAGTCTACTATACTCGGGAAACACCGGGGAGCTGTTTTTT. Its protein product is CASSLLYSGNTGELFF. The chain uses TRBV27 and TRBJ2-2, with a weak D call TRBD2 (5 bases). This CDR3 is built from 16 residues. CDR1 and CDR2 from the germline V gene are MNHEY and SMNVEV (reference sequence). V was cut by 5 bases and J by 2 bases, with 15 bases left in between.

CDR3: CASSFRGRTDTQYF. The CDR3 DNA reads as TGTGCCAGCAGCTTCAGGGGGCGGACAGATACGCAGTATTTT. The J gene is TRBJ2-3, the V gene TRBV5-8; 8 nucleotides match TRBD1. Losses at the gene ends were 2 bases for V and 3 bases for J; bases not matched to a gene: 2. The germline gives CDR1 SGHTS, CDR2 YDEGEE. The CDR3 sequence is 14 residues long. Complete variable domain (other parts from reference TRBV5-8 and TRBJ2-3): EAGVTQSPTHLIKTRGQQATLRCSPISGHTSVYWYQQALGLGLQFLLWYDEGEERNRGNFPPRFSGRQFPNYSSELNVNALELEDSALYLCASSFRGRTDTQYFGPGTRLTVL.

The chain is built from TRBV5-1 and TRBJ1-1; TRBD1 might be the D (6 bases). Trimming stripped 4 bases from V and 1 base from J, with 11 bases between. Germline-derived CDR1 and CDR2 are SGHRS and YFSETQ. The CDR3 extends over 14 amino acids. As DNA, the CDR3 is TGCGCCAGCAGCCGGGACACCCGGAACACTGAAGCTTTCTTT. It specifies CASSRDTRNTEAFF.

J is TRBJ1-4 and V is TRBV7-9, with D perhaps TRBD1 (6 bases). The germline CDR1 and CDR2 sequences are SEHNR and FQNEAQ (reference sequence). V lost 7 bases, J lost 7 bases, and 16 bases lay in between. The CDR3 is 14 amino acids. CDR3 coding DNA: TGTGCCAGCACCGAAGACAGGAGGACTGAAAAACTGTTTTTT. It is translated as CASTEDRRTEKLFF. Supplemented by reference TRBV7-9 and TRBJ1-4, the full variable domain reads DTGVSQNPRHKITKRGQNVTFRCDPISEHNRLYWYRQTLGQGPEFLTYFQNEAQLEKSRLLSDRFSAERPKGSFSTLEIQRTEQGDSAMYLCASTEDRRTEKLFFGSGTQLSVL.